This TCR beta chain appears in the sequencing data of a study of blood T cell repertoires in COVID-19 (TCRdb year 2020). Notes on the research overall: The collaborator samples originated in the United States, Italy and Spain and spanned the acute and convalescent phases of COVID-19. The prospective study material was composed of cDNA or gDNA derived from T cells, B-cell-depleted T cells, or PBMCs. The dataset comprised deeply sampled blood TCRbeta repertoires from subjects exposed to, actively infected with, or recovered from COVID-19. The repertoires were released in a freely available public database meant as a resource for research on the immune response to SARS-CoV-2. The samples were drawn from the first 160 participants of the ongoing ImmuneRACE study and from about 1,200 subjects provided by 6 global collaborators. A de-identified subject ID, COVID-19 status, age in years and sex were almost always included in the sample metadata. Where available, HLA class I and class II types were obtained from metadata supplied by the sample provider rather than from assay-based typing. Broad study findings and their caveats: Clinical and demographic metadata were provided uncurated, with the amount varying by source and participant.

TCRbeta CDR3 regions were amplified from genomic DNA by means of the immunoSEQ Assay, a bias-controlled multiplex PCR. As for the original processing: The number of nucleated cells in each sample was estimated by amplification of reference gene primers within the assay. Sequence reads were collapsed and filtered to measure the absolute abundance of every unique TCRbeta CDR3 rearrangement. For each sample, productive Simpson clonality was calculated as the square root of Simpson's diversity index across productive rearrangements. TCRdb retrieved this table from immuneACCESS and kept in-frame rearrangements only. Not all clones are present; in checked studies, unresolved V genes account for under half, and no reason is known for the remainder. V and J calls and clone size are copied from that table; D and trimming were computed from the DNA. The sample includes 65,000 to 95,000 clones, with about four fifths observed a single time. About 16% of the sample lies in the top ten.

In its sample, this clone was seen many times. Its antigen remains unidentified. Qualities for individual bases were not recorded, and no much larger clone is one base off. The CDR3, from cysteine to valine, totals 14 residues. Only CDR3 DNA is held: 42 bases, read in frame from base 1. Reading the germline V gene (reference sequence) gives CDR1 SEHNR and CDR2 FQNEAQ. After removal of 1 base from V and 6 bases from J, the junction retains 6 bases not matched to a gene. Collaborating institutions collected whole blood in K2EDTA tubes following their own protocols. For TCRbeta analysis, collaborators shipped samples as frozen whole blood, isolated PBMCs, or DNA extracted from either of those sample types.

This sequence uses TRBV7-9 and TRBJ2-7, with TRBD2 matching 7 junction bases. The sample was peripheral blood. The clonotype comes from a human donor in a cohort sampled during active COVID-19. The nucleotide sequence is TGTGCCAGCAGCTTAGTGGACCCGGGAGGCGAGCAGTACGTC. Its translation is CASSLVDPGGEQYV.